This T cell receptor beta chain was documented in a study of OX40 agonist ivuxolimab in advanced cancers. Across the whole study: Patients were about 83% male with ages roughly 23 to 85, mean 60. Study-wide points: Relative to CD4+, CD8+ T cells held more expanded clones on average.

Regarding this clone: The antigen is unknown.

Clones were sequenced by immunoSEQ multiplex PCR, and TCRdb holds only the in-frame ones, with some missing. The sample lists around 82,000 clones, approximately 91% occurring once. CDR3 length: 17 amino acids. Germline CDR1 is SGHRS and CDR2 is YFSETQ. The ends were cut back, 0 bases at V and 0 bases at J, with 16 bases in the middle. Sequences were derived from CD4+ or CD8+ T cells sorted from blood, sampled in a trial of the OX40 agonist ivuxolimab. The V call is TRBV5-1, the J call TRBJ2-7; TRBD1 is a possible D gene (6 bases). The clonotype originates from an adult with an advanced solid tumor such as melanoma, head and neck, liver or kidney cancer. CDR3 sequence (DNA): TGCGCCAGCAGCTTGGCGGACAGCTTCAAGGGCTCCTACGAGCAGTACTTC. Amino acids: CASSLADSFKGSYEQYF.